These T cell receptor beta chains were read from a single sample in a study of chemoradiotherapy in HPV16-positive cancers. Sequencing used immunoSEQ multiplex PCR; TCRdb keeps in-frame clones, though not all of them. This table has approximately 9,000 clones, less than 75% appearing once. The source was tumor tissue, collected from a patient who underwent chemoradiotherapy. The receptors originated from a human donor with HPV-associated anogenital cancer. The CDR3 runs from the conserved cysteine through the conserved F or W. D genes are given only for firm matches. Size values are once, few and many counts, or a class for expanded clones, and some rows have none.

v_gene	len	d_gene	j_gene	abundance	CDR3aa	CDR3nt
TRBV9	20	TRBD1	TRBJ2-7	-	CASSSPPGALGQANSYEQYF	TGTGCCAGCAGTTCCCCCCCGGGAGCCCTGGGACAGGCGAACTCCTACGAGCAGTACTTC
TRBV27	14	TRBD2	TRBJ2-5	-	CASSPRLGGETQYF	TGTGCCAGCAGTCCCCGCCTCGGGGGGGAGACCCAGTACTTC
TRBV12-5	14	-	TRBJ2-5	few	CASGLEGFGETQYF	TGTGCTAGTGGTTTGGAGGGGTTCGGGGAGACCCAGTACTTC
TRBV19	14	-	TRBJ2-3	medium-sized	CASATRGFTDTQYF	TGTGCCAGTGCGACGAGGGGGTTCACAGATACGCAGTATTTT
TRBV7-8	18	TRBD2	TRBJ2-5	-	CASSLRASGPTKGETQYF	TGTGCCAGCAGCTTAAGGGCTAGCGGGCCTACGAAGGGAGAGACCCAGTACTTC
TRBV7-6	15	-	TRBJ2-2	few	CASSLRQNWGGELFF	TGTGCCAGCAGCTTACGACAGAACTGGGGCGGGGAGCTGTTTTTT
TRBV7-8	16	-	TRBJ2-1	-	CASSSGGGASYNEQFF	TGTGCCAGCAGCTCAGGTGGAGGGGCCAGCTACAATGAGCAGTTCTTC
TRBV5-6	13	-	TRBJ1-5	-	CASSLEGGQPQHF	TGTGCCAGCAGCTTAGAGGGAGGACAGCCCCAGCATTTT
TRBV19	18	-	TRBJ1-2	-	CASSIQGPKVSPTYGYTF	TGTGCCAGTAGTATTCAGGGCCCAAAGGTTTCTCCTACCTATGGCTACACCTTC
TRBV7-6	14	TRBD1	TRBJ2-5	-	CASSSGTVQETQYF	TGTGCCAGCAGCTCCGGGACAGTCCAAGAGACCCAGTACTTC
TRBV19	14	TRBD1	TRBJ1-6	-	CASSIVQGNSPLHF	TGTGCCAGTAGTATAGTACAGGGGAATTCACCCCTCCACTTT
TRBV5-6	15	TRBD2	TRBJ2-5	few	CASGTSGGAIETQYF	TGTGCCAGCGGTACTAGCGGGGGGGCCATTGAGACCCAGTACTTC
TRBV5-1	14	-	TRBJ1-1	few	CASSITTGRTEAFF	TGCGCCAGCAGCATAACAACGGGACGGACTGAAGCTTTCTTT
TRBV7-8	18	TRBD1	TRBJ1-4	-	CASSHYAARGGPGEKLFF	TGTGCCAGCAGCCATTACGCGGCCAGAGGGGGCCCCGGCGAAAAACTGTTTTTT
TRBV18	14	TRBD2	TRBJ2-3	-	CASSSGRAPDTQYF	TGTGCCAGCTCTAGCGGGAGGGCCCCAGATACGCAGTATTTT
TRBV5-1	16	-	TRBJ2-2	-	CASSLVSGPDTGELFF	TGCGCCAGCAGCTTGGTGTCCGGACCAGACACCGGGGAGCTGTTTTTT
TRBV2	15	TRBD1	TRBJ2-5	-	CASRPGTAIQETQYF	TGTGCCAGCAGGCCCGGGACAGCCATTCAAGAGACCCAGTACTTC
TRBV10-1	14	TRBD2	TRBJ2-1	-	CASSELVGRDEQFF	TGCGCCAGCAGTGAGTTGGTGGGGAGGGATGAGCAGTTCTTC
TRBV9	14	-	TRBJ1-2	once	CASSAREGNYGYTF	TGTGCCAGCAGCGCCCGGGAAGGGAACTATGGCTACACCTTC
TRBV6-1	15	-	TRBJ1-3	few	CASSEVLPRGNTIYF	TGTGCCAGCAGTGAAGTATTGCCGAGGGGAAACACCATATATTTT
TRBV29-1	12	-	TRBJ2-4	-	CSAQAGGNIQYF	TGCAGCGCCCAGGCTGGGGGAAACATTCAGTACTTC
TRBV2	13	TRBD1	TRBJ2-5	-	CAGAGGRQETQYF	TGTGCCGGAGCAGGGGGCCGGCAAGAGACCCAGTACTTC
TRBV4-2	15	-	TRBJ2-1	-	CASSQDAEGYNEQFF	TGTGCCAGCAGCCAAGATGCGGAGGGATACAATGAGCAGTTCTTC
TRBV5-6	13	-	TRBJ2-7	-	CASSLRQNYEQYF	TGTGCCAGCAGCTTGCGACAGAACTACGAGCAGTACTTC
TRBV10-3	16	TRBD2	TRBJ2-1	-	CAISDPLADSYNEQFF	TGTGCCATCAGTGACCCACTAGCGGATTCCTACAATGAGCAGTTCTTC
TRBV18	14	-	TRBJ1-2	-	CASSPTGTENGYTF	TGTGCCAGCTCCCCTACCGGGACTGAGAATGGCTACACCTTC
TRBV11-3	11	-	TRBJ1-1	-	CAPGGNTEAFF	TGTGCCCCCGGGGGTAACACTGAAGCTTTCTTT
TRBV7-7	15	TRBD2	TRBJ2-2	few	CASSILAGGPGELFF	TGTGCCAGCAGCATACTAGCGGGGGGGCCCGGGGAGCTGTTTTTT
TRBV11-3	16	TRBD2	TRBJ2-2	-	CASSHRGSGRAGELFF	TGTGCCAGCAGCCACAGAGGTAGCGGGAGGGCCGGGGAGCTGTTTTTT
TRBV9	16	TRBD1	TRBJ1-1	-	CASSVGAGGRSTEAFF	TGTGCCAGCAGCGTCGGCGCAGGGGGGAGGAGCACTGAAGCTTTCTTT
TRBV7-9	13	-	TRBJ1-1	-	CASSFAMNTEAFF	TGTGCCAGCAGCTTTGCCATGAACACTGAAGCTTTCTTT
TRBV5-1	14	-	TRBJ2-3	-	CASSYGLSTDTQYF	TGCGCCAGCAGCTACGGACTAAGCACAGATACGCAGTATTTT
TRBV5-6	15	TRBD2	TRBJ2-1	-	CASRTAGLRDNEQFF	TGTGCCAGCAGGACTGCGGGACTACGGGACAATGAGCAGTTCTTC
TRBV14	15	-	TRBJ2-7	few	CASSQESGSSYEQYF	TGTGCCAGCAGCCAAGAGTCGGGTAGCTCCTACGAGCAGTACTTC
TRBV11-1	15	TRBD2	TRBJ2-1	-	CASSLDTGGHNEQFF	TGTGCCAGCAGCTTAGATACGGGGGGGCACAATGAGCAGTTCTTC
TRBV7-2	15	TRBD1	TRBJ1-1	-	CASSPRQGLNTEAFF	TGTGCCAGCAGCCCTAGACAGGGGTTGAACACTGAAGCTTTCTTT
TRBV9	11	-	TRBJ1-2	few	CASSNNVGYTF	TGTGCCAGCAGCAACAATGTTGGCTACACCTTC
TRBV7-3	14	-	TRBJ1-1	few	CASSLGVGGTEAFF	TGTGCCAGCAGTCTGGGGGTCGGGGGCACTGAAGCTTTCTTT
TRBV19	15	-	TRBJ1-5	-	CASSPGGQGGQPQHF	TGTGCCAGTAGTCCCGGAGGGCAGGGAGGCCAGCCCCAGCATTTT